This is a list of T cell receptor beta chains from one sample in a study of radiotherapy plus CTLA-4 blockade in lung cancer. Some clones are missing from TCRdb's copy, which holds only in-frame ones; the method was immunoSEQ multiplex PCR. The profile covers more than 80,000 clones, with more than 70% appearing a single time and about 2.2% taken by the ten largest. This sample comprised peripheral blood, obtained from a patient treated with radiotherapy plus ipilimumab. These receptors all stem from a human donor with non-small cell lung cancer that progressed on radiotherapy plus ipilimumab. Some clones in this sample may be carry-over from other donors' samples. The CDR3 runs from the conserved cysteine through the conserved F or W. D genes are given only for firm matches. Size tells how often a clone was seen (once, few, many) or the class of an expanded clone, and some rows leave it out.

clone_size: NA; d_call: NA; j_call: TRBJ1-3; v_call: TRBV4-1; cdr3_aa: CASSQEIPGSGNTIYF; cdr3_nt: TGCGCCAGCAGCCAAGAAATTCCGGGTTCTGGAAACACCATATATTTT
clone_size: NA; d_call: NA; j_call: TRBJ2-7; v_call: TRBV2; cdr3_aa: CASSEDIGGYEQYF; cdr3_nt: TGTGCCAGCAGTGAAGACATCGGGGGCTACGAGCAGTACTTC
clone_size: NA; d_call: TRBD1; j_call: TRBJ2-2; v_call: TRBV7-3; cdr3_aa: CASSPRPRQGKNTGELFF; cdr3_nt: TGTGCCAGCAGCCCGCGCCCCCGACAGGGGAAGAACACCGGGGAGCTGTTTTTT
clone_size: NA; d_call: NA; j_call: TRBJ2-5; v_call: TRBV7-9; cdr3_aa: CASSPPLGPGETQYF; cdr3_nt: TGTGCCAGCAGCCCCCCTTTGGGGCCCGGGGAGACCCAGTACTTC
clone_size: NA; d_call: TRBD2; j_call: TRBJ2-7; v_call: TRBV11-2; cdr3_aa: CASSSGSVSGGVGEQYF; cdr3_nt: TGTGCCAGCAGCTCGGGCTCTGTGAGCGGGGGGGTGGGCGAGCAGTACTTC
clone_size: NA; d_call: TRBD2; j_call: TRBJ2-5; v_call: TRBV2; cdr3_aa: CASTGTSGEETQYF; cdr3_nt: TGTGCCAGCACCGGGACTAGCGGGGAAGAGACCCAGTACTTC
clone_size: few; d_call: NA; j_call: TRBJ1-1; v_call: TRBV25-1; cdr3_aa: CASSGSQGWTEAFF; cdr3_nt: TGTGCCAGCAGTGGATCACAGGGTTGGACTGAAGCTTTCTTT
clone_size: NA; d_call: TRBD1; j_call: TRBJ2-5; v_call: TRBV7-8; cdr3_aa: CASSPTGFRETQYF; cdr3_nt: TGTGCCAGCAGCCCGACAGGGTTTCGGGAGACCCAGTACTTC
clone_size: NA; d_call: NA; j_call: TRBJ1-5; v_call: TRBV5-6; cdr3_aa: CASTRRGAYQPQHF; cdr3_nt: TGTGCCAGCACCAGGAGGGGAGCCTATCAGCCCCAGCATTTT
clone_size: NA; d_call: TRBD1; j_call: TRBJ2-7; v_call: TRBV7-2; cdr3_aa: CASSKDRVVAQYF; cdr3_nt: TGTGCCAGCAGCAAGGACAGGGTGGTTGCGCAGTACTTC
clone_size: few; d_call: TRBD1; j_call: TRBJ2-6; v_call: TRBV4-2; cdr3_aa: CASSHAGDRGQGANVLTF; cdr3_nt: TGTGCCAGCAGCCATGCTGGGGACAGGGGGCAGGGGGCCAACGTCCTGACTTTC
clone_size: NA; d_call: NA; j_call: TRBJ1-1; v_call: TRBV6-5; cdr3_aa: CASSYAQGYTEAFF; cdr3_nt: TGTGCCAGCAGTTACGCACAGGGTTACACTGAAGCTTTCTTT
clone_size: once; d_call: NA; j_call: TRBJ2-3; v_call: TRBV5-1; cdr3_aa: CASGQRGTDTQYF; cdr3_nt: TGCGCCAGCGGACAGCGGGGCACAGATACGCAGTATTTT
clone_size: NA; d_call: NA; j_call: TRBJ2-7; v_call: TRBV7-8; cdr3_aa: CASSFFGSSYEQYF; cdr3_nt: TGTGCCAGCAGCTTTTTCGGGTCATCCTACGAGCAGTACTTC
clone_size: NA; d_call: NA; j_call: TRBJ1-6; v_call: TRBV4-2; cdr3_aa: CASSQVGQGFSPLHF; cdr3_nt: TGTGCCAGCAGCCAAGTTGGGCAGGGATTCTCACCCCTCCACTTT